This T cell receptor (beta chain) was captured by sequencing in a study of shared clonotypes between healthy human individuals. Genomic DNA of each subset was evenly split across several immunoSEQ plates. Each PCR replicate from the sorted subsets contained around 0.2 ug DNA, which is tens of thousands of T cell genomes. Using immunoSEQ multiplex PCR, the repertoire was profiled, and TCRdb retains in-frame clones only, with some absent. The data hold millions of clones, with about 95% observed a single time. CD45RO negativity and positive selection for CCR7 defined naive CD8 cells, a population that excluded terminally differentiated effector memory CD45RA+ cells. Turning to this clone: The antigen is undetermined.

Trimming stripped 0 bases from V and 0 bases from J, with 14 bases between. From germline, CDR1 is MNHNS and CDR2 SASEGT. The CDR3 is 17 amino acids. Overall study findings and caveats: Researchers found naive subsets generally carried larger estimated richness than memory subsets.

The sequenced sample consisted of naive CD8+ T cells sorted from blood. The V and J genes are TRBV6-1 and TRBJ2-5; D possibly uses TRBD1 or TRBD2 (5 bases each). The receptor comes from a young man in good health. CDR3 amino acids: CASSEARDARNQETQYF. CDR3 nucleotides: TGTGCCAGCAGTGAAGCGAGGGACGCGCGTAACCAAGAGACCCAGTACTTC.